These T cell receptor beta chains were read from a single sample in a study of chemoradiotherapy in HPV16-positive cancers. Clones were sequenced by immunoSEQ multiplex PCR, and TCRdb holds only the in-frame ones, with some missing. The table lists tens of thousands of clones, over 75% of them singletons. This specimen was blood, taken from a patient who underwent chemoradiotherapy. The receptors originated from a human donor with HPV-associated anogenital cancer. The CDR3 runs from the conserved cysteine through the conserved F or W. The order of the fields is V gene, D gene, J gene, clone size, CDR3 protein, CDR3 DNA. A D gene is named only where the DNA matches it firmly. The size of a clone is reported for some rows only, either as once, few or many, or as a class for expanded clones.

TRBV20-1,-,TRBJ1-5,few,CSAAGNQPQHF,TGCAGTGCCGCGGGCAATCAGCCCCAGCATTTT
TRBV6-1,-,TRBJ1-6,-,CASTGGTNSPLHF,TGTGCCAGCACTGGGGGCACCAATTCACCCCTCCACTTT
TRBV18,-,TRBJ1-2,-,CASSPPGGVGYTF,TGTGCCAGCTCACCACCGGGGGGTGTTGGCTACACCTTC
TRBV28,-,TRBJ2-7,-,CASSLVAYEQYF,TGTGCCAGCAGTTTAGTTGCTTACGAGCAGTACTTC
TRBV11-2,-,TRBJ1-1,-,CASSLGIGGAMNTEAFF,TGTGCCAGCAGCTTAGGCATCGGGGGAGCCATGAACACTGAAGCTTTCTTT
TRBV7-2,-,TRBJ1-4,-,CASSLVADEKLFF,TGTGCCAGCAGCTTAGTGGCGGATGAAAAACTGTTTTTT
TRBV5-4,-,TRBJ1-2,-,CASSFGPLPSSYGYTF,TGTGCCAGCAGCTTCGGCCCTTTACCCTCCTCATATGGCTACACCTTC
TRBV5-1,-,TRBJ1-4,-,CASSSDLGNEKLFF,TGCGCCAGCAGCTCGGACTTAGGGAACGAAAAACTGTTTTTT
TRBV7-6,-,TRBJ2-2,once,CASSPTGRSRTGELFF,TGTGCCAGCAGCCCCACTGGACGGTCGCGCACCGGGGAGCTGTTTTTT
TRBV5-1,-,TRBJ1-2,-,CASRRGTNNYGYTF,TGCGCCAGCAGGCGGGGTACAAATAACTATGGCTACACCTTC
TRBV7-9,TRBD2,TRBJ2-3,-,CASSLTSGLAGADTQYF,TGTGCCAGCAGTCTAACCTCGGGACTAGCGGGAGCAGATACGCAGTATTTT
TRBV7-8,-,TRBJ2-7,-,CASSFGGRMGGEQYF,TGTGCCAGCAGCTTTGGCGGCCGAATGGGCGGCGAGCAGTACTTC
TRBV7-9,TRBD2,TRBJ2-1,-,CASSFGGFDEQFF,TGTGCCAGCAGCTTCGGGGGGTTCGATGAGCAGTTCTTC
TRBV9,TRBD2,TRBJ2-7,once,CASSGLAGVSYEQYF,TGTGCCAGCAGCGGGCTAGCGGGAGTATCCTACGAGCAGTACTTC
TRBV7-8,-,TRBJ2-5,-,CASSLRQQETQYF,TGTGCCAGCAGCTTAAGGCAGCAAGAGACCCAGTACTTC
TRBV2,TRBD2,TRBJ2-3,-,CASSPTSGSADTQYF,TGTGCCAGCAGTCCGACTAGCGGGTCGGCAGATACGCAGTATTTT
TRBV4-3,-,TRBJ2-1,once,CASSQTRYRYNEQFF,TGCGCCAGCAGCCAAACAAGGTACAGATACAATGAGCAGTTCTTC
TRBV4-3,-,TRBJ1-5,-,CASSQAGGDQPQHF,TGCGCCAGCAGCCAAGCGGGGGGCGATCAGCCCCAGCATTTT
TRBV29-1,-,TRBJ2-7,-,CSVAQGYEQYF,TGCAGCGTAGCACAGGGCTACGAGCAGTACTTC
TRBV19,-,TRBJ1-2,-,CASNTLGQGQIGYGYTF,TGTGCCAGTAATACCCTGGGCCAGGGGCAAATTGGTTATGGCTACACCTTC
TRBV2,-,TRBJ1-1,-,CASTPNGGAEAFF,TGTGCCAGCACCCCTAATGGGGGGGCTGAAGCTTTCTTT
TRBV29-1,TRBD2,TRBJ2-1,-,CSVELGGRVAGVYYNEQFF,TGCAGCGTTGAACTTGGCGGGAGGGTCGCGGGAGTATATTACAATGAGCAGTTCTTC
TRBV18,-,TRBJ2-7,-,CASSPTRLGFGEQYF,TGTGCCAGCTCACCCACAAGGCTGGGATTCGGCGAGCAGTACTTC
TRBV5-6,-,TRBJ2-3,-,CASSLASDTQYF,TGTGCCAGCAGCTTGGCCTCAGATACGCAGTATTTT
TRBV28,-,TRBJ2-7,-,CASSSSTPTYEQYF,TGTGCCAGCAGTTCATCGACACCAACCTACGAGCAGTACTTC
TRBV2,-,TRBJ2-2,-,CASKADLVPGELFF,TGTGCCAGTAAGGCGGACCTTGTCCCCGGGGAGCTGTTTTTT
TRBV6-5,-,TRBJ1-6,once,CASSSGSGQQNSPLHF,TGTGCCAGCAGTTCCGGGTCTGGACAGCAGAATTCACCCCTCCACTTT
TRBV11-3,TRBD1,TRBJ2-1,-,CASSLGGDRDTYNEQFF,TGTGCCAGCAGCTTAGGCGGGGACAGGGACACCTACAATGAGCAGTTCTTC
TRBV29-1,-,TRBJ1-1,-,CSVSSFPPFF,TGCAGCGTATCATCATTTCCGCCTTTCTTT